Listed below are T cell receptor beta chains from one sample, sequenced in a study of identical twins. In TCRdb, the 5' RACE reads were re-called with MiXCR into one record per CDR3 protein. The sample has roughly 700,000 distinct CDR3 sequences; under 9% are singletons. These same data were also listed under a study on yellow fever vaccine responses in identical twins.

The sequenced sample consisted of PBMCs. The source of these receptors is a woman younger than 30 in good health. Each CDR3 is given with its conserved first and last residue. D genes are given only for firm matches.

CSARPEGEADTQYF	TRBV20-1	TRBJ2-3	.
CASRTTGLSEQFF	TRBV12-3/TRBV12-4	TRBJ2-1	TRBD1
CASSVDPPTGVNTEAFF	TRBV9	TRBJ1-1	TRBD1
CATSRGGEGSKAFF	TRBV15	TRBJ1-1	.
CSALDNSNQPQHF	TRBV20-1	TRBJ1-5	.
CSAPIRDRGFEQYF	TRBV20-1	TRBJ2-7	TRBD1
CASSTSRGTDTQYF	TRBV11-3	TRBJ2-3	.
CASNNGGLVNEQFF	TRBV27	TRBJ2-1	TRBD2
CASSLDRVLTEAFF	TRBV5-6	TRBJ1-1	.
CSVVSGSSSYEQYF	TRBV29-1	TRBJ2-7	TRBD2
CASTTIPYPGLKRDEQYF	TRBV6-2/TRBV6-3	TRBJ2-7	.
CASSLRTGTSGHYEQYF	TRBV7-2	TRBJ2-7	TRBD2
CASSTLQVLVKGNEQFF	TRBV11-2	TRBJ2-1	.
CASTVGGIYEQFF	TRBV6-2/TRBV6-3	TRBJ2-1	.
CASSTTSIGEQFF	TRBV12-3/TRBV12-4	TRBJ2-1	.
CASSLNRGITDTQYF	TRBV7-2	TRBJ2-3	.
CASSTPPGGKYEQYF	TRBV28	TRBJ2-7	TRBD2
CASSLRTEDYEQYF	TRBV5-5	TRBJ2-7	.
CASSLVQGNEKLFF	TRBV4-1	TRBJ1-4	TRBD1
CASSLGDSNNQPQHF	TRBV12-3/TRBV12-4	TRBJ1-5	.
CSARARAGGSYEQYF	TRBV20-1	TRBJ2-7	TRBD2
CASSLVDGRIMDNEQFF	TRBV7-2	TRBJ2-1	.
CASSLELPGPYEQYF	TRBV5-1	TRBJ2-7	.
CATSSRGSGRDTQYF	TRBV15	TRBJ2-3	TRBD2
CASSLTVESEKLFF	TRBV11-2	TRBJ1-4	.
CSASAKGGRAYEQYF	TRBV20-1	TRBJ2-7	TRBD2
CSARIVNEQFF	TRBV20-1	TRBJ2-1	.
CASSLATGVRYEQYF	TRBV11-2	TRBJ2-7	.
CAISDWGGSSYNSPLHF	TRBV10-3	TRBJ1-6	.
CASSRLNPGQGNEQYF	TRBV4-2	TRBJ2-7	TRBD1
CASSLAHEGENSPLHF	TRBV4-2	TRBJ1-6	.
CSARDGAGAGVPYNEQFF	TRBV20-1	TRBJ2-1	TRBD2
CASSQDRGGISTDTQYF	TRBV14	TRBJ2-3	.
CSVSFPGQNTGELFF	TRBV29-1	TRBJ2-2	.
CSALREGLSDEQFF	TRBV20-1	TRBJ2-1	TRBD2
CASRTTGTGTGYTF	TRBV2	TRBJ1-2	TRBD1
CASSVIAGAGDEQFF	TRBV9	TRBJ2-1	TRBD2
CTSSPRSHSSGSSYEQYF	TRBV12-3/TRBV12-4	TRBJ2-7	TRBD2
CRAQGGWGLEQYF	TRBV20-1	TRBJ2-7	.
CASRLAPDVNYGYTF	TRBV7-9	TRBJ1-2	.
CASSTKGTGGYNEQFF	TRBV18	TRBJ2-1	TRBD1
CASSHPGLAVDTGELFF	TRBV12-3/TRBV12-4	TRBJ2-2	TRBD2
CASSSAGQQRVNIQYF	TRBV7-3	TRBJ2-4	.
CASSGDSDSLTYEQYF	TRBV2	TRBJ2-7	.
CASSLTRDRGYNEQFF	TRBV7-3	TRBJ2-1	TRBD1
CSARDRISGSNEQFF	TRBV20-1	TRBJ2-1	TRBD2
CASSWGISNQPQHF	TRBV6-5	TRBJ1-5	.
CASSQVPDLAPAEQYF	TRBV4-1	TRBJ2-7	.